These T cell receptor beta chains were read from a single sample in a study of PD-1 blockade in mismatch repair-deficient tumors. Assay: immunoSEQ multiplex PCR; the TCRdb copy retains only in-frame clones and omits some. The sample carries approximately 63,000 clones, about 91% recorded once. Here the sequenced sample was peripheral blood, taken 52 weeks after starting pembrolizumab. The receptors here all came from an adult with mismatch repair-deficient cancer. Each CDR3 is given without its conserved first and last residue. The order of the fields is CDR3 protein, V gene, J gene.

CDR3aa: ASSYGLAGSYEQY
v_gene: TRBV27
j_gene: TRBJ2-7

CDR3aa: ASSLRGELESSYNEQF
v_gene: TRBV9
j_gene: TRBJ2-1

CDR3aa: ASSYPGGTSEQY
v_gene: TRBV6-5
j_gene: TRBJ2-7

CDR3aa: ASSQEVAWYEQY
v_gene: TRBV4-1
j_gene: TRBJ2-7

CDR3aa: AWNTDRRFYNTEAF
v_gene: TRBV30
j_gene: TRBJ1-1

CDR3aa: ASSFRIAVGQETQY
v_gene: TRBV5-1
j_gene: TRBJ2-5

CDR3aa: ASSISGNEQF
v_gene: TRBV25-1
j_gene: TRBJ2-1

CDR3aa: ASIYRGRVITKNIQY
v_gene: TRBV4-3
j_gene: TRBJ2-4

CDR3aa: ASSATESYEQY
v_gene: TRBV2
j_gene: TRBJ2-7

CDR3aa: ASSQLREEQY
v_gene: TRBV5-1
j_gene: TRBJ2-7

CDR3aa: ASSPGRGRAYEQY
v_gene: TRBV19
j_gene: TRBJ2-7

CDR3aa: AWSDPEEGQTEAF
v_gene: TRBV30
j_gene: TRBJ1-1

CDR3aa: ASSFFPSNQPQH
v_gene: TRBV7-3
j_gene: TRBJ1-5

CDR3aa: ASSELLAGLFRPPNEQF
v_gene: TRBV7-9
j_gene: TRBJ2-1

CDR3aa: ASSRSGISGNTIY
v_gene: TRBV7-9
j_gene: TRBJ1-3

CDR3aa: ASSLTQDYEQY
v_gene: TRBV7-9
j_gene: TRBJ2-7

CDR3aa: ASSRGLPNTGELF
v_gene: TRBV7-9
j_gene: TRBJ2-2

CDR3aa: ATSRDLGTAYEQY
v_gene: TRBV15
j_gene: TRBJ2-7

CDR3aa: ASSAQTGISGNTIY
v_gene: TRBV19
j_gene: TRBJ1-3

CDR3aa: ASSFGQGYEQY
v_gene: TRBV27
j_gene: TRBJ2-7

CDR3aa: ASSLQGATYEQY
v_gene: TRBV5-1
j_gene: TRBJ2-7

CDR3aa: ASTGDRYGEQY
v_gene: TRBV10-2
j_gene: TRBJ2-7

CDR3aa: ACRGADTQY
v_gene: TRBV19
j_gene: TRBJ2-3

CDR3aa: ASSLYSSYEQY
v_gene: TRBV13
j_gene: TRBJ2-7

CDR3aa: SVFLGGTEAF
v_gene: TRBV29-1
j_gene: TRBJ1-1

CDR3aa: ASSYYDRQGYEQY
v_gene: TRBV6-5
j_gene: TRBJ2-7

CDR3aa: ASSLGTGGNKQY
v_gene: TRBV7-3
j_gene: TRBJ2-7

CDR3aa: ATSRRSVGGMIYEQY
v_gene: TRBV15
j_gene: TRBJ2-7

CDR3aa: ASSPRGLAGDPLNYEQY
v_gene: TRBV18
j_gene: TRBJ2-7

CDR3aa: ASSIGPGGEQY
v_gene: TRBV19
j_gene: TRBJ2-7

CDR3aa: ASSQDRVLGAGELF
v_gene: TRBV4-1
j_gene: TRBJ2-2

CDR3aa: ASSEWGWETQY
v_gene: TRBV25-1
j_gene: TRBJ2-5

CDR3aa: ASSLDRDEQY
v_gene: TRBV7-9
j_gene: TRBJ2-7

CDR3aa: ASSWGLALLDQPQH
v_gene: TRBV28
j_gene: TRBJ1-5

CDR3aa: AWRFGAYSYEQY
v_gene: TRBV30
j_gene: TRBJ2-7

CDR3aa: ASSLRPGANVLT
v_gene: TRBV11-2
j_gene: TRBJ2-6

CDR3aa: ASSSTGNQPQH
v_gene: TRBV6-1
j_gene: TRBJ1-5

CDR3aa: ASSYNRGLAKNIQY
v_gene: TRBV19
j_gene: TRBJ2-4

CDR3aa: ASSSTGTQRAGELF
v_gene: TRBV27
j_gene: TRBJ2-2

CDR3aa: ASSNHNEQF
v_gene: TRBV6-4
j_gene: TRBJ2-1

CDR3aa: ASSLLTKTGLSQATQY
v_gene: TRBV27
j_gene: TRBJ2-3

CDR3aa: ASLFGETQY
v_gene: TRBV27
j_gene: TRBJ2-5

CDR3aa: ASSILNPRVGNQPQH
v_gene: TRBV19
j_gene: TRBJ1-5

CDR3aa: ASSLEGHKNIQY
v_gene: TRBV5-1
j_gene: TRBJ2-4

CDR3aa: ASSSTGGPGTDTQY
v_gene: TRBV7-6
j_gene: TRBJ2-3

CDR3aa: ASSPDRGLAGGTGELF
v_gene: TRBV13
j_gene: TRBJ2-2

CDR3aa: ASSQGQGAPYEQY
v_gene: TRBV4-1
j_gene: TRBJ2-7

CDR3aa: ASSLTSRGSGSFYEQY
v_gene: TRBV5-1
j_gene: TRBJ2-7

CDR3aa: ASSLRRNTGELF
v_gene: TRBV27
j_gene: TRBJ2-2

CDR3aa: ASSQVGTDTQY
v_gene: TRBV4-2
j_gene: TRBJ2-3

CDR3aa: ASSARTGLGEKLF
v_gene: TRBV13
j_gene: TRBJ1-4

CDR3aa: ASSLVSALPHYNEQF
v_gene: TRBV27
j_gene: TRBJ2-1